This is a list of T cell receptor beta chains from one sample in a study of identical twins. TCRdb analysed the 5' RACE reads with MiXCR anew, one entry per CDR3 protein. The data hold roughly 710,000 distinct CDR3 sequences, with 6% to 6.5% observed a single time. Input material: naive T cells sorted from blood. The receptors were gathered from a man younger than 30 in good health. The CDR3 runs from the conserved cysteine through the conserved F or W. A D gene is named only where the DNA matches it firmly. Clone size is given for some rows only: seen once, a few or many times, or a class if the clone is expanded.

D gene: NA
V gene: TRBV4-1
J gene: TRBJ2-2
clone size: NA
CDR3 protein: CASSQDGGTGGELFF
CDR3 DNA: TGCGCCAGCAGCCAAGATGGGGGAACGGGCGGGGAGCTGTTTTTT

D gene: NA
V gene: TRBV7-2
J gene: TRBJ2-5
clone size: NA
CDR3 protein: CASSPIIRGETQYF
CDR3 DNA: TGTGCCAGCAGCCCGATAATCCGTGGAGAGACCCAGTACTTC

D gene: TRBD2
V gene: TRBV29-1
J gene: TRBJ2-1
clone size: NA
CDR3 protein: CSVETSGVYNEQFF
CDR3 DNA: TGCAGCGTCGAGACTAGCGGGGTCTACAATGAGCAGTTCTTC

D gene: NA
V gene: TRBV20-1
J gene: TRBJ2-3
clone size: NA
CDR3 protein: CSARGHLGADTQYF
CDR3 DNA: TGCAGTGCTAGGGGCCACCTTGGAGCAGATACGCAGTATTTT

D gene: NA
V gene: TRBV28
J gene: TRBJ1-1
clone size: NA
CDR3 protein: CASRSGRGEAFF
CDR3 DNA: TGTGCCAGCAGGTCGGGGAGAGGGGAAGCTTTCTTT

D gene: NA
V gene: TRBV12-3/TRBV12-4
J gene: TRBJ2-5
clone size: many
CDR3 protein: CASSITHGETQYF
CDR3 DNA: TGTGCCAGCAGCATAACCCACGGGGAGACCCAGTACTTC

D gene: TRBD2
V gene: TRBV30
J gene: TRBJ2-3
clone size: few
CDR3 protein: CAWSRLAGHDTQYF
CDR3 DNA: TGTGCCTGGAGTAGGCTAGCGGGGCATGATACGCAGTATTTT

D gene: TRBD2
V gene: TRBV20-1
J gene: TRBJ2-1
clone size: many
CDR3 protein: CSARVLGTSGNEQFF
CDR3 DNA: TGCAGTGCTAGAGTTCTCGGGACTAGCGGGAATGAGCAGTTCTTC

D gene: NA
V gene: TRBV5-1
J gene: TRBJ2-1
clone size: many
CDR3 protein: CASGNRIHDEQFF
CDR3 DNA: TGCGCCAGCGGAAACAGGATACACGATGAGCAGTTCTTC

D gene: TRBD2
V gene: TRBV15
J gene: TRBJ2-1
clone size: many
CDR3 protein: CATSPTSGSNEQFF
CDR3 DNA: TGTGCCACCAGCCCGACTAGCGGGAGCAATGAGCAGTTCTTC

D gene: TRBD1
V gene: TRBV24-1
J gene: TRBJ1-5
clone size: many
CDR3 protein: CATSETGTAQPQHF
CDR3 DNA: TGTGCCACCAGTGAGACAGGGACCGCTCAGCCCCAGCATTTT

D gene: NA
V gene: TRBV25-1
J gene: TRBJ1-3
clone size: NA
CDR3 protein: CASSAPNPPNTIYF
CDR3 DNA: TGTGCCAGCAGTGCTCCCAATCCCCCAAACACCATATATTTT

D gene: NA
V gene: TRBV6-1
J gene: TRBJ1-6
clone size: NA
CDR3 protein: CASRTTGWTPLHF
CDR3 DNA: TGTGCCAGCAGGACGACAGGTTGGACACCCCTCCACTTT

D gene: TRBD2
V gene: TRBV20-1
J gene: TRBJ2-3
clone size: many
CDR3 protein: CSAREVRAGYLQYF
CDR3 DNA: TGCAGTGCTAGAGAAGTTAGAGCGGGATATCTGCAGTATTTT

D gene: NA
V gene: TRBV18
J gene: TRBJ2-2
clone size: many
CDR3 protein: CASSPNTGELFF
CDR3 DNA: TGTGCCAGCAGCCCGAACACCGGGGAGCTGTTTTTT

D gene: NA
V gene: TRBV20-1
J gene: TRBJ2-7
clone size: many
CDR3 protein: CSADPLGGTNEQYF
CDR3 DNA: TGCAGTGCCGATCCCTTGGGGGGTACCAACGAGCAGTACTTC

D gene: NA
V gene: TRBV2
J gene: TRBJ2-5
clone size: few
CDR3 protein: CASSEPSWTVQETQYF
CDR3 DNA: TGTGCCAGCAGTGAACCGTCTTGGACAGTGCAAGAGACCCAGTACTTC

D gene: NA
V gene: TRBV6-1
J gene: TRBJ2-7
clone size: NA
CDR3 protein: CASSDRGKPLYEQYF
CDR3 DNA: TGTGCCAGCAGTGACAGGGGTAAGCCCCTCTACGAGCAGTACTTC

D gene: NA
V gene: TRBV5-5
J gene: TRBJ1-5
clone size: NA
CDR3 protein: CASSKQGQVSNQPQHF
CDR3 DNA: TGTGCCAGCAGCAAGCAGGGGCAGGTTAGCAATCAGCCCCAGCATTTT

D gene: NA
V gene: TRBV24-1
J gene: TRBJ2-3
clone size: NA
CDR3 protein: CATSGATKDTQYF
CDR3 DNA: TGTGCCACCAGTGGCGCGACAAAAGATACGCAGTATTTT

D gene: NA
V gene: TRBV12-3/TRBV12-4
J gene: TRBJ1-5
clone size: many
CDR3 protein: CASSPDRGQPQHF
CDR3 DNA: TGTGCCAGCAGTCCCGACAGAGGTCAGCCCCAGCATTTT

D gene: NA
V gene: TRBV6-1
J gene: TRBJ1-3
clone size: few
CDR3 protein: CALARGLGNTIYF
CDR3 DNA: TGTGCCCTGGCCCGGGGGCTCGGAAACACCATATATTTT

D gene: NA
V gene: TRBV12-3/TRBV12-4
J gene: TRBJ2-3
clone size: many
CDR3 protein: CASKLGGTDTQYF
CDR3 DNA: TGTGCCAGCAAATTGGGCGGCACAGATACGCAGTATTTT

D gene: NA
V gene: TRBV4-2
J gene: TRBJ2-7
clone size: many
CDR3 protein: CASSQDFGSSSYEQYF
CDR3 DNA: TGTGCCAGCAGCCAAGATTTCGGCAGTAGCTCCTACGAGCAGTACTTC

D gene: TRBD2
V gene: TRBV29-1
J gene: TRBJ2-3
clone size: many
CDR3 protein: CSALGLAGGSDTQYF
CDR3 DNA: TGCAGCGCCCTGGGACTAGCGGGAGGTTCGGATACGCAGTATTTT

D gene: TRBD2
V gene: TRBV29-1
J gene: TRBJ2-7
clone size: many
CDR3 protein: CSVEAGLAGGPVEQYF
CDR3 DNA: TGCAGCGTTGAAGCGGGACTAGCGGGAGGGCCCGTCGAGCAGTACTTC

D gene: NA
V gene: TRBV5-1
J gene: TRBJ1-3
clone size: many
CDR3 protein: CASSRDRLSGNTIYF
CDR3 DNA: TGCGCCAGCAGCCGAGACAGACTCTCTGGAAACACCATATATTTT

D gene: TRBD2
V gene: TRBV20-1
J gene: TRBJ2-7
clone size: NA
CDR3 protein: CSLRAGVVYEQYF
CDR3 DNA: TGCAGCCTAAGAGCGGGAGTGGTTTACGAGCAGTACTTC

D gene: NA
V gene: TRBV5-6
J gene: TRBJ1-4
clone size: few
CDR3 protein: CASSFLTGSNEKLFF
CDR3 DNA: TGTGCCAGCAGCTTTCTTACAGGGTCTAATGAAAAACTGTTTTTT